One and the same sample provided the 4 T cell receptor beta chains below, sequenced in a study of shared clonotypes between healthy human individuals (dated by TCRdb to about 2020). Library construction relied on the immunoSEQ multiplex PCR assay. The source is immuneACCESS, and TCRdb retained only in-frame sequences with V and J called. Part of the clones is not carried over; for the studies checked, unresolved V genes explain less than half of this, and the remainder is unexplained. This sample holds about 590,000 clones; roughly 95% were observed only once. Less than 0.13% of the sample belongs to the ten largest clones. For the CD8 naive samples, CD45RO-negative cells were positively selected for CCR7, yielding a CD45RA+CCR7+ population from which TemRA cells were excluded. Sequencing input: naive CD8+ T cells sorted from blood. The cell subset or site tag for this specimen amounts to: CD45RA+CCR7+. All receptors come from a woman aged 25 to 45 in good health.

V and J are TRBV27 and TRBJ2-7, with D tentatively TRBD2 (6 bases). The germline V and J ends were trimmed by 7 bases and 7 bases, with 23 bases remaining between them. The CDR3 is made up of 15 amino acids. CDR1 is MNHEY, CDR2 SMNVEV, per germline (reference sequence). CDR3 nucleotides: TGTGCCAGCACCAACTCTCCGTCTGGGGCGGGGGAGCAGTACTTC. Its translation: CASTNSPSGAGEQYF.

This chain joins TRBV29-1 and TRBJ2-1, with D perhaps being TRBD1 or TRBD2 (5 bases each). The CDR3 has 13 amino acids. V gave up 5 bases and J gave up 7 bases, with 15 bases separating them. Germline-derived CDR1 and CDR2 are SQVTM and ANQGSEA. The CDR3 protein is CSVIKERGNEQFF. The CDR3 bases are TGCAGCGTTATTAAGGAGAGGGGTAATGAGCAGTTCTTC.

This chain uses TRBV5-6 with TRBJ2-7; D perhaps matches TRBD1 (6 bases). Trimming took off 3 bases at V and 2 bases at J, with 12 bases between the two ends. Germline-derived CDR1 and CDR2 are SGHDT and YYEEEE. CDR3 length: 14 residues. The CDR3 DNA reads TGTGCCAGCAGCTCCGGGACATTCACCTACGAGCAGTACTTC. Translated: CASSSGTFTYEQYF.

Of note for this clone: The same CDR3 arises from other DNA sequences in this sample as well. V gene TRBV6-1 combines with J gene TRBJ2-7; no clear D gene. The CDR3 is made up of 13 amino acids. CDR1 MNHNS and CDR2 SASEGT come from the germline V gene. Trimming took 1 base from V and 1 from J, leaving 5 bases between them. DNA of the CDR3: TGTGCCAGCAGTGAAGGGGCTTCCTACGAGCAGTACTTC. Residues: CASSEGASYEQYF.